This TCR beta chain was observed in a study of neurological immune-mediated disorders. TCRdb re-called the 5' RACE reads with MiXCR, one entry per CDR3 protein. This repertoire shows about 74,000 distinct CDR3 sequences, 5.2% found once; its top ten account for around 7%. Trimming removed 3 bases from V and 6 bases from J; junction bases left unmatched: 6. The germline V gene has CDR1 MGHDK and CDR2 SYGVNS. CDR3 length: 14 residues. This clonotype was recorded many times. This TCR was sampled from a man between 18 and 35 years old with multiple sclerosis. Sequenced material: PBMCs. The V call is TRBV25-1, the J call TRBJ2-3; the match to TRBD1 covers 7 bases. DNA for the CDR3: TGTGCCAGCAGTGACAGGGGGACCTCGGATACGCAGTATTTT. Encoded protein: CASSDRGTSDTQYF. The variable domain in full, completed from reference TRBV25-1 and TRBJ2-3, reads EADIYQTPRYLVIGTGKKITLECSQTMGHDKMYWYQQDPGMELHLIHYSYGVNSTEKGDLSSESTVSRIRTEHFPLTLESARPSHTSQYLCASSDRGTSDTQYFGPGTRLTVL.